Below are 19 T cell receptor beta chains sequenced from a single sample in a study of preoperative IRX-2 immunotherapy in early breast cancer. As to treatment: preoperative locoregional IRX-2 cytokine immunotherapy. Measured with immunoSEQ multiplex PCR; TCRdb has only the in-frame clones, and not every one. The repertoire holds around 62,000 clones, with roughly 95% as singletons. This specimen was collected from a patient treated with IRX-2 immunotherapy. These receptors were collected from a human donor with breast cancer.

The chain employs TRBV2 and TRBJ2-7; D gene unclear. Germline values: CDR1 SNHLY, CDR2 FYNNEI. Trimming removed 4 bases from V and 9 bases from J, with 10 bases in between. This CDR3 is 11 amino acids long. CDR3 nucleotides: TGTGCCAGCAGTGCCCAAACGCGGCAGTACTTC. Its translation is CASSAQTRQYF.

The CDR3 here is CSGMSYEKLFF. In DNA, the CDR3 is TGCAGCGGAATGTCCTATGAAAAACTGTTTTTT. The chain links TRBV29-1 to TRBJ1-4; D not certain. Germline assignment: CDR1 SQVTM and CDR2 ANQGSEA. This CDR3 is built from 11 residues. The V gene lost 7 bases and the J gene lost 6 bases, with 9 bases spanning the gap. Complete variable domain (other parts from reference TRBV29-1 and TRBJ1-4): SAVISQKPSRDICQRGTSLTIQCQVDSQVTMMFWYRQQPGQSLTLIATANQGSEATYESGFVIDKFPISRPNLTFSTLTVSNMSPEDSSIYLCSGMSYEKLFFGSGTQLSVL.

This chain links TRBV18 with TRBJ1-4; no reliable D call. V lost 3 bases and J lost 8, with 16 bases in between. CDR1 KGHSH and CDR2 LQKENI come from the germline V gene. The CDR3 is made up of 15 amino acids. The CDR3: CASSPTYPGGEKLFF. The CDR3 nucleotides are TGTGCCAGCTCACCTACCTATCCGGGAGGAGAAAAACTGTTTTTT.

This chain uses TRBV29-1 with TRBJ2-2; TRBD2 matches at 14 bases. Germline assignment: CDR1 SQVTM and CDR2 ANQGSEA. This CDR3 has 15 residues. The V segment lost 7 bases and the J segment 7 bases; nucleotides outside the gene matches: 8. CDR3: CSAATSGGAVGELFF. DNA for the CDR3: TGCAGCGCGGCGACTAGCGGGGGGGCCGTCGGGGAGCTGTTTTTT.

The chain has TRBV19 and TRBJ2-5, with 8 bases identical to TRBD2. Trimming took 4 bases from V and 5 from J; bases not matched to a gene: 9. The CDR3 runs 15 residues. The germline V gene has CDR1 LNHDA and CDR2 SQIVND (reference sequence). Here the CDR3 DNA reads TGTGCCAGTAGTAGAAATAGCGGGGCGGGGGAGACCCAGTACTTC. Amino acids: CASSRNSGAGETQYF.

CDR3 DNA sequence: TGTGCCAGCAGCCCACCGAACACTGAAGCTTTCTTT. Amino acid sequence: CASSPPNTEAFF. This chain uses TRBV28 with TRBJ1-1; D uncertain. Deletions cut 6 bases from V and 1 base from J, with 6 bases between. Germline V lookup: CDR1 MDHEN, CDR2 SYDVKM. This CDR3 contains 12 residues.

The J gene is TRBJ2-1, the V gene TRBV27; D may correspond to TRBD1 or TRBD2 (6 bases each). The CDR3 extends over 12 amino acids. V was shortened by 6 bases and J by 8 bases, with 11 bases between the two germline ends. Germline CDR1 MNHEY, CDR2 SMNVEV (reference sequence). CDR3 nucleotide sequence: TGTGCCAGCAGCTACGGGGGCTATGAGCAGTTCTTC. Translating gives CASSYGGYEQFF.

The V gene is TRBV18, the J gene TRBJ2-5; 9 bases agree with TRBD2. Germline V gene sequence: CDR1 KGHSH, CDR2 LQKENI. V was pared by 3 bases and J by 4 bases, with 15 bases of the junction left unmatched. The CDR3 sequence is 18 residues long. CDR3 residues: CASSPRPGTSLKVETQYF. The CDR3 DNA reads TGTGCCAGCTCACCTCGTCCCGGGACTAGCCTGAAGGTAGAGACCCAGTACTTC.

The CDR3 nucleotides read TGTGCCAGCAGCAGTAGTGGGGCATCCGATACGCAGTATTTT. Translated, it gives CASSSSGASDTQYF. The chain has TRBV7-2 and TRBJ2-3, with D possibly matching TRBD1 (5 bases). This CDR3 is 14 amino acids long. The V end lost 5 bases, the J end lost 6 bases, and 15 bases lay between the germline ends. Germline V CDR1 and CDR2: SGHTA, FQGNSA.

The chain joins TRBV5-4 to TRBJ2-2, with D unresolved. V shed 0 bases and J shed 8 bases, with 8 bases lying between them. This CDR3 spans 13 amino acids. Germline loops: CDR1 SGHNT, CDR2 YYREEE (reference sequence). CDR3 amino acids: CASSLAPSGELFF. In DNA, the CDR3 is TGTGCCAGCAGCTTGGCCCCTTCGGGGGAGCTGTTTTTT.

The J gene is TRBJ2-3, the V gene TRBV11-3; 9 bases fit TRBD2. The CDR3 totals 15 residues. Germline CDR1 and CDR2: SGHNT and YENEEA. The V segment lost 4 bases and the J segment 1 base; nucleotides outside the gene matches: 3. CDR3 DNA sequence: TGTGCCAGCAGCTCCCGGACTAGCGGCACAGATACGCAGTATTTT. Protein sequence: CASSSRTSGTDTQYF.

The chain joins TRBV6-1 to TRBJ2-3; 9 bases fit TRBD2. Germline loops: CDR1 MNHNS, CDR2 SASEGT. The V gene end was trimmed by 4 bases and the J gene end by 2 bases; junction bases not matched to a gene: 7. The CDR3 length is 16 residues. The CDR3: CASSASSGIVTDTQYF. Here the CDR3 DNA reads TGTGCCAGCAGTGCATCTAGCGGGATAGTCACAGATACGCAGTATTTT.

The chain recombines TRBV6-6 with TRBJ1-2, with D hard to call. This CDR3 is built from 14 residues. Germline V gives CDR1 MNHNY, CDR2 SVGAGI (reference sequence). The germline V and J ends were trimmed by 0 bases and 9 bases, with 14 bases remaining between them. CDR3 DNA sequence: TGTGCCAGCAGTTACTCGGTACGGACCCTGAGCTACACCTTC. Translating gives CASSYSVRTLSYTF.

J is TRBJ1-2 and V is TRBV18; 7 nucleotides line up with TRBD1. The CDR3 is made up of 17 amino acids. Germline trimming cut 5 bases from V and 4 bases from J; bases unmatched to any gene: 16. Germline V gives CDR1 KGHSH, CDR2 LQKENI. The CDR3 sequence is CASSTGGTGARSYGYTF. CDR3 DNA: TGTGCCAGCTCAACGGGGGGCACAGGGGCCAGGAGCTATGGCTACACCTTC.

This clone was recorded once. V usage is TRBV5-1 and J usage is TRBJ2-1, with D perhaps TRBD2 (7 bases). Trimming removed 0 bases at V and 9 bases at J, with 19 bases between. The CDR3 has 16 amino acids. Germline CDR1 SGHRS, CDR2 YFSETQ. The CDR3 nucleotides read TGCGCCAGCAGCTTGGCCTGGGGGGGGGCTAGTCGTGAGCAGTTCTTC. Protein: CASSLAWGGASREQFF.

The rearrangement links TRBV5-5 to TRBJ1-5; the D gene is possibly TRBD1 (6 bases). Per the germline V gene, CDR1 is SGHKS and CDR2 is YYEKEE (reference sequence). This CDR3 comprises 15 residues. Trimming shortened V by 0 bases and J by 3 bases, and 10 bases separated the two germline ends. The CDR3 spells CASSLAGHINQPQHF. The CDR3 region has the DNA TGTGCCAGCAGCTTGGCGGGACACATCAATCAGCCCCAGCATTTT.

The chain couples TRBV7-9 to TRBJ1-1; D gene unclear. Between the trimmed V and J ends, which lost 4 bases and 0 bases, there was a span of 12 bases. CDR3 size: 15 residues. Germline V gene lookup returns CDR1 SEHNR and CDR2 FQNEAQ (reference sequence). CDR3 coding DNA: TGTGCCAGCAGCTCGCGACACTCCATGAACACTGAAGCTTTCTTT. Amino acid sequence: CASSSRHSMNTEAFF.

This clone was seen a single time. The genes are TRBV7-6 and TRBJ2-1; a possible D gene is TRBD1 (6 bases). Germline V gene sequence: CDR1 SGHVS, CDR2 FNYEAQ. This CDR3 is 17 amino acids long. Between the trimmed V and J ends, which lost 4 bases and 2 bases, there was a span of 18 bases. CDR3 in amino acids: CASSSKAQRTAYNEQFF. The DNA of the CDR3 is TGTGCCAGCAGCTCTAAAGCCCAGCGGACAGCCTACAATGAGCAGTTCTTC.

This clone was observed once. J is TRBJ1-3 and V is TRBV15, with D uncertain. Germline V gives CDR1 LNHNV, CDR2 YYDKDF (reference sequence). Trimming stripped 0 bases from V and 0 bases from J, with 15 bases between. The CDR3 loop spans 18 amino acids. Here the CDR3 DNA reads TGTGCCACCAGCAGAGATCTCGGACTCCTGAGCTCTGGAAACACCATATATTTT. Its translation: CATSRDLGLLSSGNTIYF.